This TCR beta chain derives from a study of blood T cell repertoires in COVID-19. At the level of the study: Whether acute or convalescent, the COVID-19 samples came from the United States, Italy and Spain.

This clone was seen once. Measured with immunoSEQ multiplex PCR; TCRdb has only the in-frame clones, and not every one. The table lists roughly 250,000 clones, more than 60% of them singletons. Trimming shortened V by 6 bases and J by 3 bases, and 12 bases separated the two germline ends. The germline V gene encodes CDR1 SGHNT and CDR2 YENEEA. The CDR3 has 13 amino acids. The sample taken for sequencing was peripheral blood. The rearrangement joins TRBV11-3 to TRBJ2-7, with a tentative D call TRBD1 (5 bases). The receptor comes from a woman in her thirties or forties with active or convalescent COVID-19. This CDR3 reads CASSSDQGYEQYF. Written as DNA, the CDR3 is TGTGCCAGCAGTTCCGATCAGGGCTACGAGCAGTACTTC.